This T cell receptor (beta chain) is from a study of T cells in Graves' hyperthyroidism and ophthalmopathy. The germline gives CDR1 WNHNN, CDR2 SYGVQD (reference sequence). The V gene lost 10 bases and the J gene lost 0 bases, with 13 bases spanning the gap. The CDR3 has 15 amino acids. The source material, RNA transcripts, was used to amplify TCR beta CDR3 regions. The study used the HTBI primer set for a first-round RT-PCR of the TCR CDR3. TCRdb redid the calling of the multiplex PCR reads with MiXCR, one entry per CDR3 protein. The table lists around 700,000 distinct CDR3 sequences, over 35% of them singletons. This clonotype was detected ten times or more.

This clonotype was sampled from a woman in her thirties or forties with Graves' hyperthyroidism. V usage is TRBV10-1 and J usage is TRBJ2-6, with D maybe TRBD2 (5 bases). The sample comprised blood. The CDR3 DNA reads TGCGCCAACCTACTTGAGGGCTCTGGGGCCAACGTCCTGACTTTC. Translating it yields CANLLEGSGANVLTF.